This T cell receptor beta chain was identified in a study of blood T cells in healthy people across ages. Turning to this clonotype: No antigen is known for it.

The authors extracted at least 5 micrograms of total RNA per sample. The CDR3 consists of 14 residues. V lost 7 bases and J lost 4; bases outside the gene matches: 10. Looked up from germline, CDR1 is DFQATT and CDR2 is SNEGSKA (reference sequence). General study results and limits: The long-lived group displayed more naive CD4+ cells, plus higher diversity, than the aged donors did. The recorded TCR beta diversity per million T cells decreased in a roughly linear manner with age. TCR beta diversity was tightly associated with the proportion of naive T cells.

Combining a sample-barcoded 5' primer with a J-beta primer mix, a second PCR ran for about 6 to 11 cycles. From the 5' RACE reads, TCRdb called clonotypes with MiXCR, one entry per CDR3 protein. Here the sample spans 1.5 million to 2 million distinct CDR3 sequences, around 35% being singletons. The receptor was isolated from a woman aged 25 to 45 in good health. Sequenced sample: blood. The rearrangement joins TRBV20-1 to TRBJ2-1, with 7 bases that match TRBD2. CDR3 residues: CSVRFSGNYNEQFF. CDR3 nucleotides: TGCAGTGTTCGGTTCAGCGGGAATTACAATGAGCAGTTCTTC.